Here is one TCR beta chain with its context. The junction and the germline gene differ at one end; a read error may be behind it. This entry belongs to a study of blood T cell repertoires in COVID-19. Individuals drawn from about two dozen US areas were about 18 to 89 years old. Cohort assignment relied on participant-reported clinical history. Symptom resolution, clearance, or two negative PCRs marked donors in Cohort 3 as recovered. Looked up from germline, CDR1 is LGHNT and CDR2 is FRNRAP. There are 11 residues in the CDR3. As processed by the authors: Reference gene primer amplification gave estimated nucleated cell counts. Method: immunoSEQ multiplex PCR; TCRdb's copy keeps in-frame clones and lacks some. The DNA gave D and trimming, while V, J and clone size come from that table. The sample gives over 250,000 clones, 90% of which show up once; 2% to 3% is in the top ten.

The V and J genes are TRBV12-5 and TRBJ1-1; D is undetermined. The receptor was derived from a man in his sixties who had recovered from COVID-19. Sequences were obtained from PBMCs or T cells enriched from blood (not recorded which). This CDR3 is CASGLVTAVLF. The CDR3 DNA reads as TGTGCTAGTGGTTTGGTAACAGCGGTGCTCTTT.